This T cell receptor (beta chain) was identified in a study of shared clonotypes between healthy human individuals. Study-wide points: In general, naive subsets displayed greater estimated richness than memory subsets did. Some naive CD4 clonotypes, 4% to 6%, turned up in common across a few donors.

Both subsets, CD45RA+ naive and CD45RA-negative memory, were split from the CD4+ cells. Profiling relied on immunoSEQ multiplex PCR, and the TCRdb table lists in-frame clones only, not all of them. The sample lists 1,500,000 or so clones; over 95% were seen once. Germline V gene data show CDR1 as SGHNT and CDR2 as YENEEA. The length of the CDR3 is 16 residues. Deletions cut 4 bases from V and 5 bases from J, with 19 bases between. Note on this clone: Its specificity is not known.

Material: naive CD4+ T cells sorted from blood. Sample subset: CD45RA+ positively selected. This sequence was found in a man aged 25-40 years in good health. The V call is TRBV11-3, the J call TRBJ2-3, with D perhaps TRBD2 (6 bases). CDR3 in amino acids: CASSSRRREGRDTQYF. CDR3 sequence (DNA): TGTGCCAGCAGCTCGCGGAGGAGGGAAGGGAGAGATACGCAGTATTTT.